This TCR beta chain was observed in a study of T cells in Graves' hyperthyroidism and ophthalmopathy. As for the study in general: Before any treatment, at initial diagnosis, peripheral blood was collected.

This clonotype has just a few counts. The antigen is unknown. Study conclusions and caveats: Most clonotypes that expanded in the thyroid above 0.001 also showed up in blood.

RNA transcripts served as the template for amplifying TCR beta CDR3 regions. TCR CDR3 underwent first-round RT-PCR with the HTBI primer set. TCRdb used MiXCR to reprocess the multiplex PCR reads, holding one entry per CDR3 protein. The table includes a few hundred thousand distinct CDR3 sequences, 15% to 19% detected once. Trimming removed 1 base at V and 2 bases at J, with 9 bases between. The V gene's germline CDR1 is SGHRS and CDR2 YFSETQ. This CDR3 region has 15 residues. PBMCs stemmed from 8.5 to 10 ml fresh peripheral blood. The rearrangement uses TRBV5-1 and TRBJ1-4, with a possible D match to TRBD1 (5 bases). This receptor was obtained from a woman in her 30s with Graves' hyperthyroidism. Sequenced sample: blood. CDR3 residues: CASSLSGFTNEKLFF. The CDR3, as DNA: TGCGCCAGCAGCTTGTCAGGGTTCACTAATGAAAAACTGTTTTTT.